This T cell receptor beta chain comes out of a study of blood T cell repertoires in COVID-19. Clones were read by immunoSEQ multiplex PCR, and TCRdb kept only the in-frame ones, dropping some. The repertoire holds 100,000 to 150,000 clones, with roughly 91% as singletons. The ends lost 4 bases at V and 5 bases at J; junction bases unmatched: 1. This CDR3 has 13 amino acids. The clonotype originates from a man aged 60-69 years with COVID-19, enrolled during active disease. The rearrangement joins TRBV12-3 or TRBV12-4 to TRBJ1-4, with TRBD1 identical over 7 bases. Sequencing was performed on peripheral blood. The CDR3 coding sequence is TGTGCCAGCAGTTCGACAGGGAATGAAAAACTGTTTTTT. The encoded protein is CASSSTGNEKLFF.